Each of the 17 T cell receptor beta chains below was sequenced from the same sample in a study of blood T cell repertoires in COVID-19. Produced via immunoSEQ multiplex PCR; TCRdb's table is partial and in-frame only. Seen here are over 400,000 clones, around nine tenths observed once, and the top ten hold around 8%. What was sequenced was peripheral blood. The receptor set was obtained from a woman aged 50 to 60 with COVID-19, enrolled during active disease.

The rearrangement uses TRBV6-5 and TRBJ1-2; 7 bases map to TRBD1. Germline CDR1 and CDR2: MNHEY and SVGAGI. The CDR3 has 16 amino acids. V dropped 2 bases and J dropped 6; count of bases not matched to a gene: 12. The CDR3 coding sequence is TGTGCCAGCAGTTACAGTCGACAGGGAACTCAACATGGCTACACCTTC. This gives the protein CASSYSRQGTQHGYTF.

V and J are TRBV12-3 or TRBV12-4 and TRBJ1-1, with D uncertain. Trimming stripped 3 bases from V and 4 bases from J, with 9 bases between. This CDR3 comprises 13 residues. The CDR3 reads CASSFLLGTEAFF. In nucleotides, the CDR3 is TGTGCCAGCAGTTTTCTTCTCGGCACTGAAGCTTTCTTT.

The rearrangement links TRBV19 to TRBJ1-2; D gene unclear. Germline CDR1 reads LNHDA; CDR2 reads SQIVND (reference sequence). The CDR3 runs 13 residues. Trimming removed 6 bases at V and 5 bases at J, with 13 bases between. The CDR3 coding sequence is TGTGCCAGTAGCCTTCAGGATCAGTATGGCTACACCTTC. Translation gives CASSLQDQYGYTF.

This clone has only a few counts. This sample also contains other DNA sequences that code for the same CDR3. The J gene is TRBJ1-1, the V gene TRBV4-2, with D hard to call. The germline V and J ends were trimmed by 0 bases and 1 base, with 6 bases remaining between them. Germline V gene lookup returns CDR1 LGHNA and CDR2 YNFKEQ. The length of the CDR3 is 14 residues. The DNA of the CDR3 is TGTGCCAGCAGCCAAGATCGCGGGAACACTGAAGCTTTCTTT. It codes for CASSQDRGNTEAFF.

CDR3 protein: CASSEAARAEAFF. The DNA of the CDR3 is TGTGCCAGCAGTGAAGCGGCTCGGGCTGAAGCTTTCTTT. This chain joins TRBV25-1 and TRBJ1-1; D gene uncertain. Germline loops: CDR1 MGHDK, CDR2 SYGVNS. V lost 2 bases and J 6 bases, leaving 10 bases between the germline ends. CDR3 length equals 13 residues.

The V call is TRBV2, the J call TRBJ1-2; the D is unclear. The CDR3 contains 14 residues. CDR1 is SNHLY and CDR2 is FYNNEI in the germline V gene. Trimming stripped 3 bases from V and 5 bases from J, with 13 bases between. The CDR3 loop reads CASSDGLYGYGYTF. The CDR3 nucleotides read TGTGCCAGCAGTGACGGACTCTACGGGTATGGCTACACCTTC.

The J gene is TRBJ2-7, the V gene TRBV19; the match to TRBD2 covers 7 bases. The CDR3 consists of 14 residues. The ends lost 2 bases at V and 2 bases at J; junction bases unmatched: 3. CDR1 and CDR2 (germline): LNHDA, SQIVND (reference sequence). The CDR3: CASSIKGRAYEQYF. The CDR3 DNA sequence: TGTGCCAGTAGTATAAAAGGGAGGGCCTACGAGCAGTACTTC. The full variable domain, completed using reference TRBV19 and TRBJ2-7, is DGGITQSPKYLFRKEGQNVTLSCEQNLNHDAMYWYRQDPGQGLRLIYYSQIVNDFQKGDIAEGYSVSREKKESFPLTVTSAQKNPTAFYLCASSIKGRAYEQYFGPGTRLTVT.

This sequence joins TRBV7-9 and TRBJ1-5; 7 bases line up with TRBD1. Germline trimming cut 5 bases from V and 2 bases from J; bases unmatched to any gene: 0. The germline V gene encodes CDR1 SEHNR and CDR2 FQNEAQ (reference sequence). This CDR3 contains 13 residues. The CDR3 here is CASSTGGNQPQHF. CDR3 nucleotide sequence: TGTGCCAGCAGCACAGGGGGCAATCAGCCCCAGCATTTT.

This sequence joins TRBV6-5 and TRBJ1-4; 9 bases are shared with TRBD1. Per germline, CDR1 MNHEY and CDR2 SVGAGI. The CDR3 totals 14 residues. V lost 6 bases, J lost 7 bases, and 6 bases stayed unmatched. This chain's CDR3 is CASSRDRVVEKLFF. The CDR3, as DNA: TGTGCCAGCAGCCGGGACAGGGTCGTTGAAAAACTGTTTTTT.

The chain carries TRBV27 and TRBJ1-3; D is unresolved. The germline CDR1 and CDR2 sequences are MNHEY and SMNVEV (reference sequence). The germline V and J ends were trimmed by 5 bases and 1 base, with 18 bases remaining between them. The CDR3 consists of 17 residues. CDR3 DNA: TGTGCCAGCAGTCCGCTGGACGAGCGGGATTCTGGAAACACCATATATTTT. Amino acid sequence: CASSPLDERDSGNTIYF.

The genes are TRBV30 and TRBJ1-5, with TRBD1 identical over 7 bases. The CDR3 is 14 amino acids. Germline V gene data show CDR1 as GTSNPN and CDR2 as SVGIG (reference sequence). V was pared by 4 bases and J by 4 bases, with 7 bases of the junction left unmatched. This CDR3 is CAWNRQGKNQPQHF. The DNA for the CDR3 is TGTGCCTGGAACAGACAGGGAAAGAATCAGCCCCAGCATTTT.

A note on this clone: In the same sample, other DNA sequences code for this CDR3. The chain combines TRBV3-1 (or the pseudogene TRBV3-2) with TRBJ2-2; D might be TRBD1 (6 bases). The germline V gene encodes CDR1 LGHDT and CDR2 YNNKEL (reference sequence). The CDR3 is made up of 14 amino acids. The ends were cut back, 3 bases at V and 4 bases at J, with 9 bases in the middle. CDR3 bases: TGTGCCAGCAGCCAGGGGGCCGGCACCGGGGAGCTGTTTTTT. This encodes CASSQGAGTGELFF.

The chain links TRBV19 to TRBJ1-4, with D maybe TRBD1 (5 bases). The CDR3 is 13 amino acids. Germline V gives CDR1 LNHDA, CDR2 SQIVND (reference sequence). Trimming removed 10 bases at V and 11 bases at J, with 20 bases between. The CDR3 spells CATLPGSRGKLFF. The CDR3 DNA reads as TGTGCCACCCTACCGGGCTCCCGGGGGAAACTGTTTTTT.

V gene TRBV7-7 combines with J gene TRBJ2-6, with D unclear. CDR3 length: 21 residues. V lost 4 bases, J lost 0 bases, and 25 bases lay in between. CDR1 and CDR2 from the germline V gene are SSHAT and FNYEAQ (reference sequence). The CDR3 protein is CASSSWFSGVFGASGANVLTF. CDR3 sequence (DNA): TGTGCCAGCAGCTCCTGGTTCTCCGGTGTGTTCGGTGCCTCTGGGGCCAACGTCCTGACTTTC.

The chain couples TRBV2 to TRBJ1-1; 9 bases match TRBD1. V lost 6 bases and J lost 4; bases outside the gene matches: 9. Germline V gives CDR1 SNHLY, CDR2 FYNNEI. CDR3 size: 15 residues. The CDR3 loop is CASRPGQGVITEAFF. CDR3 DNA sequence: TGTGCCAGCAGGCCGGGACAGGGTGTTATCACTGAAGCTTTCTTT. Looking up the rest from reference TRBV2 and TRBJ1-1 gives the full variable domain: EPEVTQTPSHQVTQMGQEVILRCVPISNHLYFYWYRQILGQKVEFLVSFYNNEISEKSEIFDDQFSVERPDGSNFTLKIRSTKLEDSAMYFCASRPGQGVITEAFFGQGTRLTVV.

The chain uses TRBV5-1 and TRBJ2-7; TRBD1 matches at 11 bases. The CDR3 length is 17 residues. CDR1 and CDR2 from the germline V gene are SGHRS and YFSETQ. Losses at the gene ends were 0 bases for V and 1 base for J; bases not matched to a gene: 6. The CDR3 DNA is TGCGCCAGCAGCTTGGCGACCGGGACAGGGGGTTCCTACGAGCAGTACTTC. This gives the protein CASSLATGTGGSYEQYF.

The chain joins TRBV4-1 to TRBJ2-3; D call uncertain. The CDR3 is 15 residues long. V dropped 0 bases and J dropped 1 base, with 8 bases sitting between them. In germline, CDR1 is MGHRA, CDR2 YSYEKL. The DNA for the CDR3 is TGCGCCAGCAGCCAAGATTATCGGGGCACAGATACGCAGTATTTT. Encoded protein: CASSQDYRGTDTQYF.